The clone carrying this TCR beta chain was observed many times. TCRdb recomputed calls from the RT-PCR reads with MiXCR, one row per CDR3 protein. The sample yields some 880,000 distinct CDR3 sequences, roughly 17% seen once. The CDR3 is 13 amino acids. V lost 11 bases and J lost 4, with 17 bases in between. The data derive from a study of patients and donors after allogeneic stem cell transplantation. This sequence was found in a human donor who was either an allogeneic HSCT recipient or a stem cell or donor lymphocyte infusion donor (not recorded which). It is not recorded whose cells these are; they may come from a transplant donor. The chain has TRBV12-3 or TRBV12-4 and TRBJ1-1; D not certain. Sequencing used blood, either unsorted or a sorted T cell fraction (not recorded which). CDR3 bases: TGTGCCGCTCAATCGGGGAAGGGCACTGAAGCTTTCTTT. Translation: CAAQSGKGTEAFF.